This TCR beta chain was retrieved from a study of cytomegalovirus exposure and HLA in healthy donors. Overall study results and limits: Rare TCR sequences predominated, though certain public TCRs were found in many donors. A later analysis, which compared TCR beta chains of equal frequency, found the HLA-associated ones more clonally expanded. In presence/absence analyses, roughly uniform sequencing depth across donors was assumed. CMV serostatus was the only recorded immune exposure for donors.

In regard to this clone: Its antigen is as yet unknown.

The CDR3 loop spans 16 amino acids. Germline CDR1 reads SGHTA; CDR2 reads FQGNSA. The V end was cut by 1 base, the J end by 2 bases, with 13 bases between. This PCR relied on a set of 60 Vbeta primers and 13 Jbeta primers. The protocol was immunoSEQ multiplex PCR, while the TCRdb copy is restricted to in-frame clones and leaves out a portion. The sample contains fewer than 65,000 clones, around 87% of which appear only once. The chain has TRBV7-2 and TRBJ2-3; maybe TRBD2 (5 bases). The material sequenced was PBMCs. This TCR was recovered from a man aged 18 to 29 in good health and CMV-seronegative. The CDR3 DNA reads TGTGCCAGCAGCTTAGGGGCGGGCACGAACACAGATACGCAGTATTTT. This translates into CASSLGAGTNTDTQYF. The full variable domain, with the rest looked up from reference TRBV7-2 and TRBJ2-3, is GAGVSQSPSNKVTEKGKDVELRCDPISGHTALYWYRQSLGQGLEFLIYFQGNSAPDKSGLPSDRFSAERTGGSVSTLTIQRTQQEDSAVYLCASSLGAGTNTDTQYFGPGTRLTVL.